This entry describes one TCR beta chain. The antigen is unknown. The data were obtained in a study of cytomegalovirus exposure and HLA in healthy donors. Notes on the study in general: Some segments of the V type, notably TRBV6-2 and TRBV6-3, were excluded as indistinguishable. Sequencing depth roughly uniform across donors was assumed in presence/absence analyses. Earlier results showed most TCR beta V segments being productive about 87% or about 30% of the time.

This CDR3 has 11 residues. The J segment lost 6 bases and the V segment lost 11 bases, leaving 6 bases of the junction unmatched. Germline-derived CDR1 and CDR2 are MDHEN and SYDVKM. 60 Vbeta and 13 Jbeta primers were used in PCR. Profiling relied on immunoSEQ multiplex PCR, and the TCRdb table lists in-frame clones only, not all of them. This sample has roughly 100,000 clones, with approximately 80% found just once. This clonotype was sampled from a woman under 30 in good health and CMV-seropositive. The chain uses TRBV28 and TRBJ1-1, with 7 bases identical to TRBD1. Source material: PBMCs. The DNA for the CDR3 is TGTGCCCATAACAGGGGTCCTGAAGCTTTCTTT. This sequence encodes CAHNRGPEAFF. The entire variable domain, with the rest obtained from reference TRBV28 and TRBJ1-1, is as follows: DVKVTQSSRYLVKRTGEKVFLECVQDMDHENMFWYRQDPGLGLRLIYFSYDVKMKEKGDIPEGYSVSREKKERFSLILESASTNQTSMYLCAHNRGPEAFFGQGTRLTVV.